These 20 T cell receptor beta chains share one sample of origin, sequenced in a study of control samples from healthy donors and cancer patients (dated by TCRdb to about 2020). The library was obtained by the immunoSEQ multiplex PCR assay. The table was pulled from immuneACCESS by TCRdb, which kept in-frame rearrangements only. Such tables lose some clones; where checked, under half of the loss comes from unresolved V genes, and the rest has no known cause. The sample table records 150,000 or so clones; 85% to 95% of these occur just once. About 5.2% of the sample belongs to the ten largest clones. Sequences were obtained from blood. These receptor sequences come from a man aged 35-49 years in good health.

CDR3 in amino acids: CASSRAGQGSTEAFF. The DNA for the CDR3 is TGTGCCAGCTCACGCGCCGGACAGGGGTCCACTGAAGCTTTCTTT. The rearrangement joins TRBV18 to TRBJ1-1, with 9 positions matching TRBD1. Trimming took 4 bases from V and 4 from J; bases not matched to a gene: 7. The germline CDR1 and CDR2 sequences are KGHSH and LQKENI. The CDR3 loop spans 15 amino acids.

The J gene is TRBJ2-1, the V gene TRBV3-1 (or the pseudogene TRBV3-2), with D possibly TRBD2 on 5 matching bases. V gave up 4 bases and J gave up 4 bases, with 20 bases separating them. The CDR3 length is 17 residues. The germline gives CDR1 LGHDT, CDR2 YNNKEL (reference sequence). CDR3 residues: CASSPTRKESPYNEQFF. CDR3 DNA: TGTGCCAGCAGCCCCACTAGGAAGGAGAGTCCTTACAATGAGCAGTTCTTC.

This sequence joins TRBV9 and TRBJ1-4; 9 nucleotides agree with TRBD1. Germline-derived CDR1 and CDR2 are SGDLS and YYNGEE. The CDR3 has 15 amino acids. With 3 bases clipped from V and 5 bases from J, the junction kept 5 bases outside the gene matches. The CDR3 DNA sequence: TGTGCCAGCAGCGATTCCGACAGGGGGAATGAAAAACTGTTTTTT. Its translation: CASSDSDRGNEKLFF.

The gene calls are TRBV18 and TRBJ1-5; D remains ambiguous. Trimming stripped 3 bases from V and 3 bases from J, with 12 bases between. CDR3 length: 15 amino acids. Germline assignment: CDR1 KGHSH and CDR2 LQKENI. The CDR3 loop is CASSPNSSPNQPQHF. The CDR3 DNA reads TGTGCCAGCTCACCGAACAGCTCCCCCAATCAGCCCCAGCATTTT.

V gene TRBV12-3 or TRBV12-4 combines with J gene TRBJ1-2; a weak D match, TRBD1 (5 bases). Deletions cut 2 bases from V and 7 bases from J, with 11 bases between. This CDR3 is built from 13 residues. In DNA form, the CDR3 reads TGTGCCAGCAGTTTACGGGGACGGGCTGGCTACACCTTC. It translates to CASSLRGRAGYTF.

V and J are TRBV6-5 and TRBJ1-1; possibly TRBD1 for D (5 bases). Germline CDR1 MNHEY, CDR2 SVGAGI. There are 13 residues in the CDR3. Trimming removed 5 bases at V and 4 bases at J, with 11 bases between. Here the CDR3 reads CASSLGTSTEAFF. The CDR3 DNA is TGTGCCAGCAGTCTTGGGACCAGCACTGAAGCTTTCTTT.

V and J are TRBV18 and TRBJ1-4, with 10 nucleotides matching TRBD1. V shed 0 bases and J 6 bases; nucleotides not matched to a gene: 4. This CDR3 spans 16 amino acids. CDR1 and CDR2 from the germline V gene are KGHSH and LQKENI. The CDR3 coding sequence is TGTGCCAGCTCACCACCGGGGACAGGGGTTTATGAAAAACTGTTTTTT. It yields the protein CASSPPGTGVYEKLFF.

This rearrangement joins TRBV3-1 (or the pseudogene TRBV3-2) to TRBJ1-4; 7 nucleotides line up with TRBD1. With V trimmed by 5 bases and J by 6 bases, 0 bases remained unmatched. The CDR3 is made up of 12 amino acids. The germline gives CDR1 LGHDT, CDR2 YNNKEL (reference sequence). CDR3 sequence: CASSDRDEKLFF. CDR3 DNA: TGTGCCAGCAGCGACAGGGATGAAAAACTGTTTTTT.

The CDR3 region is CATSDSGGTEAFF. In DNA, the CDR3 is TGTGCCACCAGTGATTCCGGGGGCACTGAAGCTTTCTTT. The J gene is TRBJ1-1, the V gene TRBV24-1, with D maybe TRBD1 (5 bases). CDR3 length: 13 residues. Trimming shortened V by 2 bases and J by 4 bases, and 7 bases separated the two germline ends. Germline assignment: CDR1 KGHDR and CDR2 SFDVKD.

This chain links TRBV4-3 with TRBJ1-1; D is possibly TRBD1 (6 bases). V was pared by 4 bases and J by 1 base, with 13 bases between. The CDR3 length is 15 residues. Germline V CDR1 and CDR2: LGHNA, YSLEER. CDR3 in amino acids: CASSLKLGANTEAFF. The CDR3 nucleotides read TGCGCCAGCAGCCTGAAGCTGGGGGCGAACACTGAAGCTTTCTTT.

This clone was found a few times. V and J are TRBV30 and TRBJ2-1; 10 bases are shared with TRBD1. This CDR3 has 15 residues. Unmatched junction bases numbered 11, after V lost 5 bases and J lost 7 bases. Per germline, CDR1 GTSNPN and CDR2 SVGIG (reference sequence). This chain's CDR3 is CAWEGWGQGKNEQFF. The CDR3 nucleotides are TGTGCCTGGGAGGGCTGGGGACAGGGGAAGAATGAGCAGTTCTTC.

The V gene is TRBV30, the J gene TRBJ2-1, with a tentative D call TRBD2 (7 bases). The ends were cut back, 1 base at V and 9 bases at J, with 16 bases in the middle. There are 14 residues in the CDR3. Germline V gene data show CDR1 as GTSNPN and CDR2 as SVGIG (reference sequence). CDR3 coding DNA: TGTGCCTGGAGTGCGGTGGGGGGGCCGAGTGAGCAGTTCTTC. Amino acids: CAWSAVGGPSEQFF.

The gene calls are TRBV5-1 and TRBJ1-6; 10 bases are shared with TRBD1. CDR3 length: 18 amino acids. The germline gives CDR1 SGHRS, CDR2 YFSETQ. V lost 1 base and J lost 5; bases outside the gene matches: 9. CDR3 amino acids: CASSLIPLGQGNNSPLHF. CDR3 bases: TGCGCCAGCAGCTTGATTCCGTTGGGACAGGGGAATAATTCACCCCTCCACTTT.

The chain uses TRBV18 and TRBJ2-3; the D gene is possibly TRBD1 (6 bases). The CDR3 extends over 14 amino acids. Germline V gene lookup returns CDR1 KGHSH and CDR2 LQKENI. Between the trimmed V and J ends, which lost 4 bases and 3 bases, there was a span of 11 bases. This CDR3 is CASSRDTGTDTQYF. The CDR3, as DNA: TGTGCCAGCTCACGGGACACGGGAACAGATACGCAGTATTTT.

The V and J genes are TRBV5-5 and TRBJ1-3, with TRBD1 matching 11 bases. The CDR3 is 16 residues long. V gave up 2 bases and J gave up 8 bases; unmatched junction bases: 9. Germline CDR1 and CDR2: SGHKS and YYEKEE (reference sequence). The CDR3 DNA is TGTGCCAGCAGCTTAGTTACTGGACAGGGGGCATACACCATATATTTT. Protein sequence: CASSLVTGQGAYTIYF.

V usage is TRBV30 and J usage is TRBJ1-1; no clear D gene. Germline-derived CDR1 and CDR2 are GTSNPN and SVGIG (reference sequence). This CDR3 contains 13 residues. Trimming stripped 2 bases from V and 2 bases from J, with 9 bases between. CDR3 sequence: CAWSRTVNTEAFF. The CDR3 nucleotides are TGTGCCTGGAGTCGGACTGTAAACACTGAAGCTTTCTTT.

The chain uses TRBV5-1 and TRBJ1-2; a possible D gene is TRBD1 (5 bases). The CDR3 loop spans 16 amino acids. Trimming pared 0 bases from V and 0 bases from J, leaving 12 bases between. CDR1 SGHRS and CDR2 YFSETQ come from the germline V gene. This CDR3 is CASSLATGLANYGYTF. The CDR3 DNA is TGCGCCAGCAGCTTGGCCACAGGTTTAGCTAACTATGGCTACACCTTC.

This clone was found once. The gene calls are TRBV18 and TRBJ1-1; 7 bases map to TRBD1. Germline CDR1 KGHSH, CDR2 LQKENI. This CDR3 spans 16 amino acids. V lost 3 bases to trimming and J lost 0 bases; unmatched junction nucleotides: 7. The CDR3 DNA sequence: TGTGCCAGCTCACCGTCCGGACAGGTAGTGAACACTGAAGCTTTCTTT. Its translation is CASSPSGQVVNTEAFF.

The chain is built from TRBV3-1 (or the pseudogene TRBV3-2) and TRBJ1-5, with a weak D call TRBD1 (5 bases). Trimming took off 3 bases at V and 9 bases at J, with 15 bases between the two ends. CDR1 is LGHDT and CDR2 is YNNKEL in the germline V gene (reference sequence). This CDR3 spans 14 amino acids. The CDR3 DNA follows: TGTGCCAGCAGCCAGTCGAGGGGTTTGGGGCCCCAGCATTTT. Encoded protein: CASSQSRGLGPQHF.

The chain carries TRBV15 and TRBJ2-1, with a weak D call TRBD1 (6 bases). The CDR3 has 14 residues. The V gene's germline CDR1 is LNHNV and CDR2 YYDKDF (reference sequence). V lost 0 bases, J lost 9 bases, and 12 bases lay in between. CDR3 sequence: CATSRDLGGGEQFF. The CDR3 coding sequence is TGTGCCACCAGCAGAGATCTTGGGGGCGGTGAGCAGTTCTTC. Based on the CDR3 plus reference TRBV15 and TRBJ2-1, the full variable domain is DAMVIQNPRYQVTQFGKPVTLSCSQTLNHNVMYWYQQKSSQAPKLLFHYYDKDFNNEADTPDNFQSRRPNTSFCFLDIRSPGLGDTAMYLCATSRDLGGGEQFFGPGTRLTVL.